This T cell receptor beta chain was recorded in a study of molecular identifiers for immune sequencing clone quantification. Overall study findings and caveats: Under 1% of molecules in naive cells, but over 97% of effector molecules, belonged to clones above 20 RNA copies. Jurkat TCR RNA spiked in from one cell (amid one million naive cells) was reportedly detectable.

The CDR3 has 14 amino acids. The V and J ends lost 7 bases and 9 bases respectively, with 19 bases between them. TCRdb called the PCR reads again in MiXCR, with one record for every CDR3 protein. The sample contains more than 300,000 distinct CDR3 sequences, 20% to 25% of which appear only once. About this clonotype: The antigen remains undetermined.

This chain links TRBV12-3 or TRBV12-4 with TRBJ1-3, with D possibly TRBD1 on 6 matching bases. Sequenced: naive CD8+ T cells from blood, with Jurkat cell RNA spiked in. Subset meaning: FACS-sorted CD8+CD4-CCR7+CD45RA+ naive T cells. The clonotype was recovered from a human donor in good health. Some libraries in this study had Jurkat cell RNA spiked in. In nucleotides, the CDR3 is TGTGCCAGCACACACCTAGGGGGATTTAGCACCATATATTTT. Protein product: CASTHLGGFSTIYF.